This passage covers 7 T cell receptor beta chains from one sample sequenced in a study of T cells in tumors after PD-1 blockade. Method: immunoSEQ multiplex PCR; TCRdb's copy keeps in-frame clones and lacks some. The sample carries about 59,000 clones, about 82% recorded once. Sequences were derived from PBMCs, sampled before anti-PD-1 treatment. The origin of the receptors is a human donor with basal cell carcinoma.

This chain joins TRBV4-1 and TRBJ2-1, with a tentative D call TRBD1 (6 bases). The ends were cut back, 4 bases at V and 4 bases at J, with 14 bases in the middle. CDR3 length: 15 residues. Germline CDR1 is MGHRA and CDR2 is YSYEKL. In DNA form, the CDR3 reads TGCGCCAGCAGCCGCTCGCAGGGGATATACAATGAGCAGTTCTTC. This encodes CASSRSQGIYNEQFF.

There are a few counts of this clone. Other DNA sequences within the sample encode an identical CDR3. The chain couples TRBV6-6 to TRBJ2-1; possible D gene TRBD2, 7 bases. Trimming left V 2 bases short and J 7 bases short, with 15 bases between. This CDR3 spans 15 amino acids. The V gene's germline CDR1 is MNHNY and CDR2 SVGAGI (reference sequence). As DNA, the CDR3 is TGTGCCAGCAGTTACGAACGGGGGGCGGGGAATGAGCAGTTCTTC. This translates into CASSYERGAGNEQFF.

DNA of the CDR3: TGTGCCAGCCTAGCGGGGGAAAGCAGGGAGCAGTACTTC. Translated: CASLAGESREQYF. The chain links TRBV6-4 to TRBJ2-7; 10 nucleotides align to TRBD2. The CDR3 runs to 13 residues. V shed 8 bases, J shed 7 bases, and the junction held 8 bases outside the gene matches. The germline V gene has CDR1 MRHNA and CDR2 SNTAGT.

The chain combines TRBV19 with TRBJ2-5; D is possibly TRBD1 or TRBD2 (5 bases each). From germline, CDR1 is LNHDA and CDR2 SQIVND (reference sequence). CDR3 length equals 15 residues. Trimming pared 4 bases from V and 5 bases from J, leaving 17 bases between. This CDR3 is CASSTPGTPGETQYF. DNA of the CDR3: TGTGCCAGTAGTACCCCCGGGACCCCTGGGGAGACCCAGTACTTC.

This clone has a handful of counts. Here the CDR3 reads CASSLGRGLVDTQYF. DNA of the CDR3: TGTGCCAGCAGCTTGGGTCGGGGGTTGGTAGATACGCAGTATTTT. V usage is TRBV5-4 and J usage is TRBJ2-3; D is possibly TRBD2 (6 bases). CDR1 is SGHNT, CDR2 YYREEE, per germline (reference sequence). V lost 0 bases and J lost 5, with 13 bases in between. This CDR3 region has 15 residues.

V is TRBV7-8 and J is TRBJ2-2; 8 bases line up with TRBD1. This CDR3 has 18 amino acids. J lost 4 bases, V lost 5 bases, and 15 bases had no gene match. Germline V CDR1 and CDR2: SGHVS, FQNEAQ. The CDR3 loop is CASSQGQATPSFTGELFF. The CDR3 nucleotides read TGTGCCAGCAGCCAGGGACAGGCCACTCCAAGTTTCACCGGGGAGCTGTTTTTT.

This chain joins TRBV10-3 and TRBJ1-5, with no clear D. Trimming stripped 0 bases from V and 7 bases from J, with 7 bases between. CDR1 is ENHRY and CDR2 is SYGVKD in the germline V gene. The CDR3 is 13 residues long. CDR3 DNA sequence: TGTGCCATCAGTGAGTCCCCCCAGCAGCCCCAGCATTTT. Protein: CAISESPQQPQHF.